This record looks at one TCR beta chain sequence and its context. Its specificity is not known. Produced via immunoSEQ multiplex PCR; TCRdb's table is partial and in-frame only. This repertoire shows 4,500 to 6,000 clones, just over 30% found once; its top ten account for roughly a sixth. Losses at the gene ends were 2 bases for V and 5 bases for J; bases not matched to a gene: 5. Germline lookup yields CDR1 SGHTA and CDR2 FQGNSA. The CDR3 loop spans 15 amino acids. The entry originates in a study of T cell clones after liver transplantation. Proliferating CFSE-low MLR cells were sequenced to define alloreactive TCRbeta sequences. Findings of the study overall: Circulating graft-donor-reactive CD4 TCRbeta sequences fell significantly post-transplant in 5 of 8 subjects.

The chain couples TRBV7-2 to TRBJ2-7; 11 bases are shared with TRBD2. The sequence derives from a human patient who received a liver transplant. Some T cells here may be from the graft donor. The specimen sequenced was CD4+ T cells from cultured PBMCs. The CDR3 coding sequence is TGTGCCAGCAGCTTAATTAGCGGGGGGGCCAACGAGCAGTACTTC. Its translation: CASSLISGGANEQYF.